Included here is one T cell receptor (beta chain) sequence, with context. Antigen specificity is unknown. The donor cohort consisted entirely of Caucasian adults residing in Nashville, Tennessee. The source of the sample is a study of shared clonotypes between healthy human individuals. The study, taken as a whole, reports: As a rule, naive subsets had a larger estimated richness than memory subsets. Some clonotypes were shared by all four sorted-subset donors, while others were not shared. The non-shared ones had lower generation probabilities than the shared ones.

Using immunoSEQ multiplex PCR, the repertoire was profiled, and TCRdb retains in-frame clones only, with some absent. The sample carries about 960,000 clones, 76% recorded once. There are 13 residues in the CDR3. In germline, CDR1 is SGHTA, CDR2 FQGNSA. V gave up 5 bases and J gave up 4 bases, with 11 bases separating them. The sequence came from a man aged 18 to 29 in good health. This chain links TRBV7-2 with TRBJ1-1; a possible D gene is TRBD1 (6 bases). The sequencing sample was made of memory CD4+ T cells sorted from blood. Indicated subset: CD45RA-negative fraction. In DNA form, the CDR3 reads TGTGCCAGCAGCCCCAGGGGTCCCACTGAAGCTTTCTTT. Translation gives CASSPRGPTEAFF.